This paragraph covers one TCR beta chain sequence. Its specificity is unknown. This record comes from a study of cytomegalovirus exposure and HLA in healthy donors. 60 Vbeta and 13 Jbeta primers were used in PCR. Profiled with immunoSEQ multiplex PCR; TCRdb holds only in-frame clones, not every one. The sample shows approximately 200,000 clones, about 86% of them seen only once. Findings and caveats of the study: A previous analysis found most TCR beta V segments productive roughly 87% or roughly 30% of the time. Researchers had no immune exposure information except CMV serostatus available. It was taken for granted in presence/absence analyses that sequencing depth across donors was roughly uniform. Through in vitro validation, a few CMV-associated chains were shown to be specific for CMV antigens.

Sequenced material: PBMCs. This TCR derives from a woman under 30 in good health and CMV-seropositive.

The CDR3 spells CASSLVAQGSEKLFF. CDR3 bases: TGTGCCAGCAGTTTAGTAGCTCAGGGGAGTGAAAAACTGTTTTTT. The V gene is TRBV28, the J gene TRBJ1-4, with D tentatively TRBD1 (6 bases). The CDR3 totals 15 residues. V gave up 2 bases and J gave up 7 bases, with 14 bases separating them. The V gene's germline CDR1 is MDHEN and CDR2 SYDVKM.